Shown below are 14 T cell receptor beta chains from a single sample sequenced in a study of blood T cell repertoires in COVID-19. Sequencing used immunoSEQ multiplex PCR; TCRdb keeps in-frame clones, though not all of them. The table has approximately 140,000 clones, about 80% seen once. The sequenced sample was peripheral blood. These receptors were collected from a human donor in a cohort sampled during active COVID-19.

The V call is TRBV5-1, the J call TRBJ1-2; TRBD1 agrees at 9 bases. This CDR3 region has 15 residues. V was clipped by 0 bases and J by 4 bases; unmatched bases: 4. The germline gives CDR1 SGHRS, CDR2 YFSETQ. The CDR3 sequence is CASSLEGQGGYGYTF. CDR3 sequence (DNA): TGCGCCAGCAGCTTGGAGGGACAGGGAGGCTATGGCTACACCTTC. Looking up the rest from reference TRBV5-1 and TRBJ1-2 gives the full variable domain: KAGVTQTPRYLIKTRGQQVTLSCSPISGHRSVSWYQQTPGQGLQFLFEYFSETQRNKGNFPGRFSGRQFSNSRSEMNVSTLELGDSALYLCASSLEGQGGYGYTFGSGTRLTVV.

The V gene is TRBV6-6, the J gene TRBJ1-1, with 7 bases fitting TRBD1. Losses at the gene ends were 0 bases for V and 6 bases for J; bases not matched to a gene: 7. The germline V gene encodes CDR1 MNHNY and CDR2 SVGAGI (reference sequence). CDR3 size: 15 residues. The CDR3 region is CASSYSGGGAAEAFF. For the CDR3, the DNA is TGTGCCAGCAGTTACTCAGGAGGGGGCGCGGCTGAAGCTTTCTTT.

J is TRBJ2-1 and V is TRBV7-2, with TRBD2 matching 7 bases. Germline V gene sequence: CDR1 SGHTA, CDR2 FQGNSA. V dropped 2 bases and J dropped 6; count of bases not matched to a gene: 7. CDR3 length equals 15 residues. Here the CDR3 DNA reads TGTGCCAGCAGCTTAACGGCGGGGGTAGTCAATGAGCAGTTCTTC. This encodes CASSLTAGVVNEQFF.

J is TRBJ2-1 and V is TRBV11-1; the D is unclear. The germline V gene has CDR1 SGHAT and CDR2 FQDESV (reference sequence). Trimming took 2 bases from V and 0 from J, leaving 8 bases between them. This CDR3 region has 15 residues. CDR3 in DNA: TGTGCCAGCAGCTTATTAGCTAGCTCCTACAATGAGCAGTTCTTC. Its protein is CASSLLASSYNEQFF.

This sequence joins TRBV4-3 and TRBJ2-7; possible D gene TRBD2, 6 bases. Trimming pared 4 bases from V and 4 bases from J, leaving 11 bases between. Germline CDR1 reads LGHNA; CDR2 reads YSLEER. The CDR3 covers 13 residues. The CDR3 DNA follows: TGCGCCAGCAGCCGAGGACTAAAATACGAGCAGTACTTC. Translation: CASSRGLKYEQYF.

CDR3 sequence (DNA): TGTGCCAGCAGTTTATCCGGCAGGGGATCTGGCTACACCTTC. Protein: CASSLSGRGSGYTF. The genes are TRBV28 and TRBJ1-2, with a weak D call TRBD1 (6 bases). Deletions cut 1 base from V and 7 bases from J, with 13 bases between. The germline V gene has CDR1 MDHEN and CDR2 SYDVKM. CDR3 length: 14 residues.

The chain carries TRBV5-1 and TRBJ2-5; TRBD2 agrees at 9 bases. V shed 5 bases and J 7 bases; nucleotides not matched to a gene: 9. Germline V gene lookup returns CDR1 SGHRS and CDR2 YFSETQ. This CDR3 comprises 14 residues. The CDR3 is CASRPGLAEGTQYF. The DNA for the CDR3 is TGCGCCAGCAGGCCGGGACTAGCAGAGGGGACCCAGTACTTC.

The chain has TRBV19 and TRBJ2-3; 10 nucleotides align to TRBD1. Germline V gives CDR1 LNHDA, CDR2 SQIVND (reference sequence). V gave up 6 bases and J gave up 5 bases; unmatched junction bases: 8. This CDR3 contains 15 residues. CDR3 in DNA: TGTGCCAGTAGCCGGACCGGGACAGGGGTAGATACGCAGTATTTT. Residues: CASSRTGTGVDTQYF.

This sequence joins TRBV9 and TRBJ2-7, with TRBD1 identical over 7 bases. V was clipped by 4 bases and J by 0 bases; unmatched bases: 4. This CDR3 spans 14 amino acids. Germline V CDR1 and CDR2: SGDLS, YYNGEE. CDR3 in amino acids: CASSSGTDSYEQYF. The CDR3 DNA reads as TGTGCCAGCAGCTCCGGGACAGACTCCTACGAGCAGTACTTC.

The rearrangement joins TRBV6-5 to TRBJ1-1; D might be TRBD1 (6 bases). V lost 6 bases and J 11 bases, leaving 16 bases between the germline ends. The CDR3 runs to 12 residues. The germline gives CDR1 MNHEY, CDR2 SVGAGI. The CDR3 protein is CASSRGRDKAFF. The CDR3 coding sequence is TGTGCCAGCAGCCGGGGGAGGGACAAGGCTTTCTTT.

This chain links TRBV2 with TRBJ1-2; no reliable D call. The CDR3 covers 14 residues. V lost 2 bases to trimming and J lost 4 bases, with 11 bases between them. Germline lookup yields CDR1 SNHLY and CDR2 FYNNEI. The CDR3 bases are TGTGCCAGCAGTGAATATCGAGGAGGCTATGGCTACACCTTC. Amino acids: CASSEYRGGYGYTF.

The rearrangement links TRBV3-1 (or the pseudogene TRBV3-2) to TRBJ2-3; D is ambiguous. The CDR3 contains 12 residues. Between the trimmed V and J ends, which lost 1 base and 4 bases, there was a span of 3 bases. The germline CDR1 and CDR2 sequences are LGHDT and YNNKEL (reference sequence). The CDR3 sequence is CASSQVADTQYF. CDR3 DNA sequence: TGTGCCAGCAGCCAAGTAGCAGATACGCAGTATTTT.

V is TRBV21-1 and J is TRBJ1-5; the tabulated D call, TRBD1, remains unverified against the DNA. TRBV21-1 is a recognized pseudogene. The CDR3 is 21 amino acids. CDR3 sequence: CASSKEGWSTGPVRSNQPQHF. The CDR3 region has the DNA TGTGCCAGCAGCAAAGAGGGGTGGTCGACAGGGCCAGTGAGGAGCAATCAGCCCCAGCATTTT.

CDR3 sequence (DNA): TGTGCCAGCAGCGCACAGGGGGCGGGGGCCAATTCACCCCTCCACTTT. Its protein product is CASSAQGAGANSPLHF. The chain couples TRBV9 to TRBJ1-6; 9 nucleotides align to TRBD1. This CDR3 comprises 16 residues. Trimming at V came to 3 bases and at J to 7 bases, leaving 8 bases not matched to a gene. Germline V gives CDR1 SGDLS, CDR2 YYNGEE.